Following are 20 T cell receptor beta chains from one sample sequenced in a study of response to subunit inactivated influenza vaccine. TCRdb reprocessed the RT-PCR reads via MiXCR and lists one record per CDR3 protein. Among 450,000 to 550,000 distinct CDR3 sequences listed, about 25% were seen once. This specimen was CD4+ T cells sorted from PBMCs, taken more than 4 days after vaccination. The receptors shown here come from a man aged 45-65 years who received an inactivated influenza vaccine.

The gene calls are TRBV12-3 or TRBV12-4 and TRBJ2-1; 8 bases map to TRBD1. Trimming cost V 1 base and J 5 bases; bases outside gene matches: 7. The CDR3 has 16 amino acids. CDR3 DNA sequence: TGTGCCAGCAGTTTAGGTTTTCCAGGGGGCAACAATGAGCAGTTCTTC. Protein: CASSLGFPGGNNEQFF.

This chain connects TRBV20-1 to TRBJ1-1; perhaps TRBD1 as D (5 bases). The CDR3 totals 13 residues. Trimming cost V 6 bases and J 0 bases, with 11 bases left between them. Looked up from germline, CDR1 is DFQATT and CDR2 is SNEGSKA (reference sequence). CDR3 sequence: CSAAEDMNTEAFF. In DNA form, the CDR3 reads TGCAGTGCCGCCGAGGACATGAACACTGAAGCTTTCTTT.

V usage is TRBV25-1 and J usage is TRBJ2-5; D remains ambiguous. This CDR3 has 14 amino acids. V lost 3 bases, J lost 5 bases, and 13 bases lay in between. CDR1 is MGHDK and CDR2 is SYGVNS in the germline V gene. The CDR3 reads CASSDPKGSETQYF. The CDR3, as DNA: TGTGCCAGCAGTGACCCCAAAGGCTCGGAGACCCAGTACTTC.

This clonotype turned up a few times. One junction end disagrees with the germline gene, perhaps due to a read error. Written as DNA, the CDR3 is TGCACCAGCAGCTTGGGCAGGATAGAGCACAATGAGCAGTTCTTC. Translated, it gives CTSSLGRIEHNEQFF. This chain connects TRBV5-1 to TRBJ2-1; D uncertain. This CDR3 has 15 amino acids. The germline V gene encodes CDR1 SGHRS and CDR2 YFSETQ.

The V gene is TRBV18, the J gene TRBJ1-6; a possible D gene is TRBD1 (6 bases). CDR1 and CDR2 from the germline V gene are KGHSH and LQKENI. V lost 3 bases to trimming and J lost 6 bases, with 12 bases between them. This CDR3 contains 15 residues. The CDR3 bases are TGTGCCAGCTCACCGTCCGGGGGCGGTAATTCACCCCTCCACTTT. Protein sequence: CASSPSGGGNSPLHF.

This chain joins TRBV7-2 and TRBJ1-2; D is unresolved. The CDR3 length is 12 residues. Germline V lookup: CDR1 SGHTA, CDR2 FQGNSA. Trimming left V 2 bases short and J 4 bases short, with 5 bases between. The CDR3 DNA reads as TGTGCCAGCAGCTTACAGACCTATGGCTACACCTTC. Protein sequence: CASSLQTYGYTF.

The chain couples TRBV21-1 to TRBJ2-6; the table's D call TRBD1 went unverified against the DNA. TRBV21-1 is noted as a pseudogene. The CDR3 spans 17 residues. CDR3 residues: CASSKVRGNSGANVLTF. CDR3 DNA sequence: TGTGCCAGCAGCAAAGTAAGGGGCAACTCTGGGGCCAACGTCCTGACTTTC.

The chain links TRBV28 to TRBJ2-6; no firm D call. The V end lost 3 bases, the J end lost 0 bases, and 9 bases lay between the germline ends. The germline gives CDR1 MDHEN, CDR2 SYDVKM. The CDR3 runs 16 residues. The CDR3 sequence is CASSFKAASGANVLTF. The DNA for the CDR3 is TGTGCCAGCAGTTTCAAGGCCGCCTCTGGGGCCAACGTCCTGACTTTC.

CDR3 coding DNA: TGTGCCAGCAGCTCCCAGGGGTGGACCGGGGAGCTGTTTTTT. This encodes CASSSQGWTGELFF. This chain joins TRBV11-2 and TRBJ2-2, with a tentative D call TRBD1 (6 bases). V was trimmed by 4 bases and J by 5 bases, leaving 11 bases between them. Germline lookup yields CDR1 SGHAT and CDR2 FQNNGV. This CDR3 has 14 residues.

The table lists this clonotype with a few counts. The genes are TRBV29-1 and TRBJ2-5; 11 nucleotides align to TRBD1. Trimming removed 6 bases from V and 4 bases from J; junction bases left unmatched: 7. The CDR3 contains 14 residues. The germline V gene has CDR1 SQVTM and CDR2 ANQGSEA. CDR3 coding DNA: TGCAGCGTCGTGGACAGGGGGCGAGGAGAGACCCAGTACTTC. Translated, it gives CSVVDRGRGETQYF. The full variable domain, in which reference TRBV29-1 and TRBJ2-5 provide the parts outside the CDR3, is SAVISQKPSRDICQRGTSLTIQCQVDSQVTMMFWYRQQPGQSLTLIATANQGSEATYESGFVIDKFPISRPNLTFSTLTVSNMSPEDSSIYLCSVVDRGRGETQYFGPGTRLLVL.

V is TRBV20-1 and J is TRBJ2-3, with 13 bases identical to TRBD2. The V and J ends lost 1 base and 5 bases, in that order; junction bases with no gene match: 6. The CDR3 has 16 residues. Germline V gene lookup returns CDR1 DFQATT and CDR2 SNEGSKA (reference sequence). The CDR3 region is CSARATSGGFGDTQYF. The CDR3 DNA is TGCAGTGCTAGAGCGACTAGCGGGGGGTTCGGAGATACGCAGTATTTT.

This clonotype has more than one count but fewer than ten. This rearrangement joins TRBV20-1 to TRBJ1-1; 8 bases agree with TRBD1. CDR3 length equals 15 residues. The V gene's germline CDR1 is DFQATT and CDR2 SNEGSKA (reference sequence). J gave up 1 base and V 0 bases, and 4 bases lay outside the gene matches. CDR3 in DNA: TGCAGTGCTAGAGAGACAGGGGCATGGAACACTGAAGCTTTCTTT. Translated: CSARETGAWNTEAFF.

The rearrangement uses TRBV7-9 and TRBJ2-5; perhaps TRBD2 as D (5 bases). Between the trimmed V and J ends, which lost 5 bases and 1 base, there was a span of 11 bases. Germline loops: CDR1 SEHNR, CDR2 FQNEAQ (reference sequence). The CDR3 is 14 amino acids. CDR3 sequence (DNA): TGTGCCAGCAGCCCCCGGCTAGCCCAAGAGACCCAGTACTTC. It specifies CASSPRLAQETQYF.

This clonotype was picked up one time. The chain recombines TRBV6-2 or TRBV6-3 with TRBJ2-7; 9 bases map to TRBD1. The CDR3 is 15 residues long. Per the germline V gene, CDR1 is MNHEY and CDR2 is SVGEGT. With 6 bases clipped from V and 0 bases from J, the junction kept 6 bases outside the gene matches. The CDR3: CASRRTGESSYEQYF. The CDR3 coding sequence is TGTGCCAGCAGGAGGACAGGGGAGAGCTCCTACGAGCAGTACTTC.

Comments on this clonotype: Since the CDR3 does not end with the conserved phenylalanine or tryptophan, this likely comes from a read error. The rearrangement links TRBV6-5 to TRBJ2-7; D is undetermined. Germline V gene lookup returns CDR1 MNHEY and CDR2 SVGAGI. Trimming left V 0 bases short and J 0 bases short, with 6 bases between. The CDR3 length is 14 residues. CDR3 region: CASSYSVNSYEQYL. As DNA, the CDR3 is TGTGCCAGCAGTTACTCTGTCAACTCCTACGAGCAGTACTTA.

The chain recombines TRBV12-3 or TRBV12-4 with TRBJ2-1, with no clear D. The CDR3 has 10 residues. V was cut by 6 bases and J by 9 bases, with 6 bases left in between. CDR3 sequence (DNA): TGTGCCAGCAGCCACCTTGAGCAGTTCTTC. Translating gives CASSHLEQFF.

This clonotype was recorded a few times. CDR3 loop: CASSSTPLGRADTQYF. CDR3 DNA: TGTGCCAGCAGCTCCACCCCGCTAGGGAGGGCAGATACGCAGTATTTT. V usage is TRBV9 and J usage is TRBJ2-3; 7 nucleotides match TRBD2. This CDR3 has 16 amino acids. CDR1 is SGDLS and CDR2 is YYNGEE in the germline V gene. Unmatched junction bases numbered 12, after V lost 4 bases and J lost 4 bases.

The chain is built from TRBV5-1 and TRBJ2-1; 9 bases agree with TRBD2. CDR3 length: 16 amino acids. CDR1 is SGHRS and CDR2 is YFSETQ in the germline V gene. V shed 4 bases, J shed 3 bases, and the junction held 8 bases outside the gene matches. CDR3 coding DNA: TGCGCCAGCAGCGGGGGGGGGACTAGCCTCTACAATGAGCAGTTCTTC. Protein sequence: CASSGGGTSLYNEQFF.

A few counts support this clonotype. The chain has TRBV27 and TRBJ2-2; 8 positions agree with TRBD2. CDR3 length: 15 amino acids. Germline V lookup: CDR1 MNHEY, CDR2 SMNVEV (reference sequence). After removal of 4 bases from V and 6 bases from J, the junction contained 7 bases not matched to a gene. The CDR3 sequence is CASSYRGGVAGELFF. The CDR3 region has the DNA TGTGCCAGCAGTTATCGGGGGGGCGTAGCCGGGGAGCTGTTTTTT.

The genes are TRBV20-1 and TRBJ1-1, with 9 bases lining up with TRBD1. Germline values: CDR1 DFQATT, CDR2 SNEGSKA (reference sequence). The CDR3 has 12 residues. V was pared by 6 bases and J by 8 bases, with 7 bases of the junction left unmatched. The CDR3 here is CSAATGGPEAFF. For the CDR3, the DNA is TGCAGTGCGGCCACAGGGGGCCCGGAAGCTTTCTTT.